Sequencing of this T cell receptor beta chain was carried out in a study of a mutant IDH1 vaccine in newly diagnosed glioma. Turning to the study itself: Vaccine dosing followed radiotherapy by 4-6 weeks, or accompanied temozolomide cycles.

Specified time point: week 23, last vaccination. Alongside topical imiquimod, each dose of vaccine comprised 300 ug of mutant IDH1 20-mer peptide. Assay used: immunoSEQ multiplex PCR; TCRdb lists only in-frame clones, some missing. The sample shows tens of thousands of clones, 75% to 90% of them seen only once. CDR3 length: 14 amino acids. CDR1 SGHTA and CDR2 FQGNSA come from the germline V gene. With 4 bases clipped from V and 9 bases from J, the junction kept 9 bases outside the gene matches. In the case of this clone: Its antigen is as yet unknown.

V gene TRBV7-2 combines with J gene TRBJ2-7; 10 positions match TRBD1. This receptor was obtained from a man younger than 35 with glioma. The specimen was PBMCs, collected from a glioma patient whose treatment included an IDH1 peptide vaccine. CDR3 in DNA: TGTGCCAGCAGCTCAGACAGGGGGCCACTCCCGCAGTACTTC. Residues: CASSSDRGPLPQYF.